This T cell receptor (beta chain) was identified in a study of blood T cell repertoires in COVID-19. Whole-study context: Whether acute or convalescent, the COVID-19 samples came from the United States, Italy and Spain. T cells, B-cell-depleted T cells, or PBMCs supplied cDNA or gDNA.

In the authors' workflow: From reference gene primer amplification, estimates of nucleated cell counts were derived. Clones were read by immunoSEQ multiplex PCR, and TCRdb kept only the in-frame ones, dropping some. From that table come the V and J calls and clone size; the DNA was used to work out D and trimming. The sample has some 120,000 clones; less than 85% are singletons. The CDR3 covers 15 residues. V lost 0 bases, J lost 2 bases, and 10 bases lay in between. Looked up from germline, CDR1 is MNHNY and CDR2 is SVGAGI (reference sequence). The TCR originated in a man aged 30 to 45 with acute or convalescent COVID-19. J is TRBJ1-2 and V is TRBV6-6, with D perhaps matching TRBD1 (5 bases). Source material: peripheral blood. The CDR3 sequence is CASSYSTGFNYGYTF. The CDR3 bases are TGTGCCAGCAGTTACTCCACAGGTTTCAACTATGGCTACACCTTC.